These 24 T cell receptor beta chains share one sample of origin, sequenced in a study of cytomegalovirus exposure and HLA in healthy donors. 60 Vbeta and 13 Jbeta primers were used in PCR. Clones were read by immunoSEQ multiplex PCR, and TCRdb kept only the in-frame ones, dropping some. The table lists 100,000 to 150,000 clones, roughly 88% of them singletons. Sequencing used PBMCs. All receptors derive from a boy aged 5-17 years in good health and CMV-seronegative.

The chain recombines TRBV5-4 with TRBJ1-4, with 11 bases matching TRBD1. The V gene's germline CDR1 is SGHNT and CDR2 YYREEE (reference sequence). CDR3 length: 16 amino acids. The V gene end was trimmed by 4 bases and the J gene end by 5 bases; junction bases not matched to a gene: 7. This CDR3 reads CASSEGTGGRNEKLFF. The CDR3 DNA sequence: TGTGCCAGCAGCGAGGGGACAGGGGGAAGGAATGAAAAACTGTTTTTT. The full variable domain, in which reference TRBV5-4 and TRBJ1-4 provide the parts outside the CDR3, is ETGVTQSPTHLIKTRGQQVTLRCSSQSGHNTVSWYQQALGQGPQFIFQYYREEENGRGNFPPRFSGLQFPNYSSELNVNALELDDSALYLCASSEGTGGRNEKLFFGSGTQLSVL.

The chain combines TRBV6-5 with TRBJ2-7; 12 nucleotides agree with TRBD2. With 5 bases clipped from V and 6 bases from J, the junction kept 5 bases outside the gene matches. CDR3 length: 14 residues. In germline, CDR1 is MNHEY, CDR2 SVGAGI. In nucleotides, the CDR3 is TGTGCCAGCAGTAGACTAGCGGGAGAAAGCGAGCAGTACTTC. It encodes CASSRLAGESEQYF.

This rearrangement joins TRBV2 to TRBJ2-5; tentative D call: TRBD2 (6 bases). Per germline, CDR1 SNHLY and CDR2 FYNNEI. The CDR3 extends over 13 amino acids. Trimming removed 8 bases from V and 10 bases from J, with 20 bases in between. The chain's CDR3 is CASSERRQRVQYF. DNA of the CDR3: TGTGCCAGCTCCGAGCGGAGACAGCGGGTCCAGTACTTC.

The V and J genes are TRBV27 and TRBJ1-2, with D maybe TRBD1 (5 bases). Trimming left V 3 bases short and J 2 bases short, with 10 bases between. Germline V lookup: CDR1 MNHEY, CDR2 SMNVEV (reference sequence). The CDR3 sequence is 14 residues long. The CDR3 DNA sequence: TGTGCCAGCAGTTTCCCAGGGTCGAACTATGGCTACACCTTC. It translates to CASSFPGSNYGYTF.

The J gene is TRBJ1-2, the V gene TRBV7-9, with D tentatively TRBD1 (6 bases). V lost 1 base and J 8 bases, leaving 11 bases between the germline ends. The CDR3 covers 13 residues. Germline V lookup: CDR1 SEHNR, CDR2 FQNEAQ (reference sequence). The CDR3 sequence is CASSLEQGAGYTF. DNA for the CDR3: TGTGCCAGCAGCTTAGAACAGGGAGCCGGCTACACCTTC.

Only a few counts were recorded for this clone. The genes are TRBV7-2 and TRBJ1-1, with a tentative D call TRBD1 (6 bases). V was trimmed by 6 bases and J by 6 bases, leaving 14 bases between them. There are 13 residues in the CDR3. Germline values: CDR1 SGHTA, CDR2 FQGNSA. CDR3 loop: CASSRGQPSEAFF. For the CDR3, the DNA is TGTGCCAGCAGTAGAGGACAGCCCTCTGAAGCTTTCTTT.

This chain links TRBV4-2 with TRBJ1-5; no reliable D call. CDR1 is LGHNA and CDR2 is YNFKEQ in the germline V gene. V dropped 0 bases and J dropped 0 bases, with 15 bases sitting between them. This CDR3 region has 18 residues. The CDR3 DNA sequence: TGTGCCAGCAGCCAAGACGAAGGCGGTTTCAATAGCAATCAGCCCCAGCATTTT. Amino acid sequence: CASSQDEGGFNSNQPQHF.

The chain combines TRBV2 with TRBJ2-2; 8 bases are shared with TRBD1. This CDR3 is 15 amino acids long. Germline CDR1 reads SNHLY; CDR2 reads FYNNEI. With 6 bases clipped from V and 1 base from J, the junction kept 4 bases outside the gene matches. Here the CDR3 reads CASRLDRGNTGELFF. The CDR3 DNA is TGTGCCAGCAGGCTAGACAGGGGGAACACCGGGGAGCTGTTTTTT. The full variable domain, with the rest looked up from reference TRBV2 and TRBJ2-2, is EPEVTQTPSHQVTQMGQEVILRCVPISNHLYFYWYRQILGQKVEFLVSFYNNEISEKSEIFDDQFSVERPDGSNFTLKIRSTKLEDSAMYFCASRLDRGNTGELFFGEGSRLTVL.

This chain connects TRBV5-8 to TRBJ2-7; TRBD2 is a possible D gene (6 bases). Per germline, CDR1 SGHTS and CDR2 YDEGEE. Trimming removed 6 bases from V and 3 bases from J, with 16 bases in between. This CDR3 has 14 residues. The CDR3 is CASNPSGGDYEQYF. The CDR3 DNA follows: TGTGCCAGCAATCCAAGTGGAGGGGACTACGAGCAGTACTTC.

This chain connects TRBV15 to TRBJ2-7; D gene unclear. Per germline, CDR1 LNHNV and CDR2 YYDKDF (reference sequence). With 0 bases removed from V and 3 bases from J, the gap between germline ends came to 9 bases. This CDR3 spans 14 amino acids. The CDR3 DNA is TGTGCCACCAGCAGAGATATAGAAGTCTACGAGCAGTACTTC. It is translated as CATSRDIEVYEQYF.

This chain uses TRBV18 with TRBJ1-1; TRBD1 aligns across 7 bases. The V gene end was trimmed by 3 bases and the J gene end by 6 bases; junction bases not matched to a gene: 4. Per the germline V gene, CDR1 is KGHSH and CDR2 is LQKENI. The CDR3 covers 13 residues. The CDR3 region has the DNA TGTGCCAGCTCACCTGGACAGGAAGCTGAAGCTTTCTTT. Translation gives CASSPGQEAEAFF.

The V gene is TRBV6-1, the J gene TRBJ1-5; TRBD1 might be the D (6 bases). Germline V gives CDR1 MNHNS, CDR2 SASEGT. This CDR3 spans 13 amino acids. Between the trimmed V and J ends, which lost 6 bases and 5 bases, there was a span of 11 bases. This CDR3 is CASSLDSHQPQHF. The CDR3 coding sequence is TGTGCCAGCAGCTTGGACAGCCATCAGCCCCAGCATTTT.

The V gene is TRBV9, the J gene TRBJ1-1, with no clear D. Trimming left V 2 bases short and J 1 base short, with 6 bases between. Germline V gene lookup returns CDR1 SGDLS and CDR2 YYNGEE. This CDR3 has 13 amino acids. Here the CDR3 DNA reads TGTGCCAGCAGCGTCACTTGGAACACTGAAGCTTTCTTT. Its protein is CASSVTWNTEAFF.

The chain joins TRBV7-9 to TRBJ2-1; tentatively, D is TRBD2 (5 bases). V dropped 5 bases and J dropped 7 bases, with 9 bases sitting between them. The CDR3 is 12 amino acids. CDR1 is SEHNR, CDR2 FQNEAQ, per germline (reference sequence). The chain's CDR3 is CASSIIANEQFF. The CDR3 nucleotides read TGTGCCAGCAGCATCATAGCGAATGAGCAGTTCTTC.

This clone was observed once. The CDR3 DNA sequence: TGTGCCAGCAGCCCGGGACAGGGCCAGGGTGGCTACACCTTC. It specifies CASSPGQGQGGYTF. The chain recombines TRBV13 with TRBJ1-2; TRBD1 matches at 9 bases. This CDR3 has 14 residues. The germline gives CDR1 PRHDT, CDR2 FYEKMQ (reference sequence). With V trimmed by 5 bases and J by 7 bases, 8 bases remained unmatched.

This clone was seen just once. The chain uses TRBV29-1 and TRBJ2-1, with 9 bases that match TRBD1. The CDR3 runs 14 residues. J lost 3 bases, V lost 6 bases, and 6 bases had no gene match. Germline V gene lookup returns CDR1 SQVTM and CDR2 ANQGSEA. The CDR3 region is CSVPGQGDYNEQFF. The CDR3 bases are TGCAGCGTACCGGGACAGGGAGACTACAATGAGCAGTTCTTC.

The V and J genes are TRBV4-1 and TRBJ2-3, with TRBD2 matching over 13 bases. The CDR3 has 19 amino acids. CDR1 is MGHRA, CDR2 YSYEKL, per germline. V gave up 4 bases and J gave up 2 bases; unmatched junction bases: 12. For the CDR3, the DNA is TGCGCCAGCAGCCGAAATGCCGGGGGACTAGCGGGGATCACAGATACGCAGTATTTT. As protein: CASSRNAGGLAGITDTQYF.

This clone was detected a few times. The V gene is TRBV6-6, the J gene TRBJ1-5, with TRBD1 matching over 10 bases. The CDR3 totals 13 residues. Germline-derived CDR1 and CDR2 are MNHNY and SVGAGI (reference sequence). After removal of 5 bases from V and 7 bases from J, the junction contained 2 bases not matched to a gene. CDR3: CASSRQGAQPQHF. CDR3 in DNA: TGTGCCAGCAGTAGACAGGGGGCCCAGCCCCAGCATTTT.

The chain's CDR3 is CASSLGQGAGQPQHF. CDR3 sequence (DNA): TGTGCCAGCAGCTTAGGACAGGGGGCGGGTCAGCCCCAGCATTTT. The V and J genes are TRBV7-9 and TRBJ1-5, with TRBD1 identical over 10 bases. CDR1 and CDR2 (germline): SEHNR, FQNEAQ (reference sequence). This CDR3 is 15 amino acids long. J was trimmed by 6 bases and V by 1 base; bases with no gene match: 3.

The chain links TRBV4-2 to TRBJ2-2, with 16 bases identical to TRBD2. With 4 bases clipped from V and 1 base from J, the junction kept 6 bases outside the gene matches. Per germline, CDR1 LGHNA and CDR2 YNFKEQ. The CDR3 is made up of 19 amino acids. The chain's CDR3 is CASSPLGTSGGVNTGELFF. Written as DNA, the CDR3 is TGTGCCAGCAGCCCCCTCGGGACTAGCGGGGGGGTGAACACCGGGGAGCTGTTTTTT.

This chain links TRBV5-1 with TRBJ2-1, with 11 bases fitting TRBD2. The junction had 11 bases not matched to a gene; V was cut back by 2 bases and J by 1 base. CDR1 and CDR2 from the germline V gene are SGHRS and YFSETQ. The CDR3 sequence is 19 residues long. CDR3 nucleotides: TGCGCCAGCAGCTTCGGACTAGCGGGTATCGTGCGGTCCTACAATGAGCAGTTCTTC. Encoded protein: CASSFGLAGIVRSYNEQFF.

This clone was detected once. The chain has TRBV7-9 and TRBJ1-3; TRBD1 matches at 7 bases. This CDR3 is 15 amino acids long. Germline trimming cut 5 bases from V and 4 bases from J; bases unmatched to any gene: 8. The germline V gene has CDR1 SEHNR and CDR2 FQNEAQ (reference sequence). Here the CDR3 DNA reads TGTGCCAGCAGCCCCGAGGGGGCTGGGGGAAACACCATATATTTT. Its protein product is CASSPEGAGGNTIYF.

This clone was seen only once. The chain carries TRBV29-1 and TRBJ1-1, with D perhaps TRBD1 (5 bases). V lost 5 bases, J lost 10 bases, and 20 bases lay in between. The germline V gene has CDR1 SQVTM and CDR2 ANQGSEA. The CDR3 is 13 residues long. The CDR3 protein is CSVKDGGGGGAFF. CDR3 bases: TGCAGCGTTAAGGACGGGGGAGGAGGTGGAGCTTTCTTT.

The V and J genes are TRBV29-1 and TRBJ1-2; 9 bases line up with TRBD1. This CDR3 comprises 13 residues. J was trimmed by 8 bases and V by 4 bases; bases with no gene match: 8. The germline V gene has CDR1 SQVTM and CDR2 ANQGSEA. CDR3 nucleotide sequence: TGCAGCGTTGGAGACAGGGGGGTATACGGCTACACCTTC. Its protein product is CSVGDRGVYGYTF.